This entry lists 28 T cell receptor beta chains sequenced from one sample in a study of PD-1 blockade in classical Hodgkin lymphoma (dated by TCRdb to 2020 to 2022). Read against the paper, the sample's time point label means: cycle 4 day 1 (C4D1), after 6 weeks of nivolumab. Relapse after autologous stem cell transplantation had occurred in all trial patients, and cohorts A, B and C were distinguished by prior brentuximab vedotin exposure. A Miltenyi CD4+ T cell isolation kit was used for magnetic negative selection to purify CD4+ T cells from thawed PBMCs. The library was built by means of the immunoSEQ multiplex PCR assay. TCRdb carries this immuneACCESS record with in-frame sequences only. Its versions omit some clonotypes, under half of them owing to an unresolved V gene in the studies checked, with the rest unexplained. This sample comprises about 27,000 clones, more than 70% of them detected only once. The ten largest clones add up to less than 3% of the sample.

The source was CD4+ T cells from blood, collected before the fourth cycle of nivolumab. These receptor sequences come from a human donor with classical Hodgkin lymphoma.

The chain is built from TRBV6-1 and TRBJ1-4; possibly TRBD1 for D (5 bases). The CDR3 runs to 14 residues. The germline V and J ends were trimmed by 7 bases and 4 bases, with 13 bases remaining between them. Germline V CDR1 and CDR2: MNHNS, SASEGT. The CDR3 loop is CASNPRDGNEKLFF. CDR3 in DNA: TGTGCCAGCAACCCTCGGGACGGTAATGAAAAACTGTTTTTT.

This chain joins TRBV10-2 and TRBJ2-7; no definite D call. Trimming stripped 4 bases from V and 3 bases from J, with 7 bases between. The CDR3 contains 12 residues. Germline CDR1 is WSHSY and CDR2 is SAAADI. CDR3 sequence (DNA): TGCGCCAGCAGTGGTCGGGTCTACGAGCAGTACTTC. Translated: CASSGRVYEQYF.

J is TRBJ1-2 and V is TRBV5-4, with 7 bases lining up with TRBD1. CDR3 length equals 14 residues. With 3 bases clipped from V and 4 bases from J, the junction kept 6 bases outside the gene matches. Germline loops: CDR1 SGHNT, CDR2 YYREEE (reference sequence). Here the CDR3 DNA reads TGTGCCAGCAGCTCCACAGGGGTTAGCTATGGCTACACCTTC. Translation: CASSSTGVSYGYTF.

The chain uses TRBV10-3 and TRBJ2-3; no firm D call. Trimming removed 4 bases at V and 1 base at J, with 15 bases between. The length of the CDR3 is 16 residues. Germline values: CDR1 ENHRY, CDR2 SYGVKD. CDR3 nucleotides: TGTGCCATCAGTGCGGTGACTGGTCCCGGCACAGATACGCAGTATTTT. This sequence encodes CAISAVTGPGTDTQYF.

This clone has only one observation. This chain links TRBV19 with TRBJ2-1; no definite D call. Looked up from germline, CDR1 is LNHDA and CDR2 is SQIVND (reference sequence). Trimming removed 4 bases from V and 7 bases from J, with 17 bases in between. The CDR3 has 15 amino acids. CDR3: CASSTGRRIGNEQFF. DNA of the CDR3: TGTGCCAGTAGTACGGGTAGGCGCATAGGGAATGAGCAGTTCTTC.

The rearrangement links TRBV5-1 to TRBJ1-1, with D unresolved. The CDR3 is made up of 15 amino acids. Germline V gene data show CDR1 as SGHRS and CDR2 as YFSETQ. V was clipped by 7 bases and J by 1 base, with 17 bases between them. Here the CDR3 DNA reads TGCGCCAGCCGCTCCCCCGGGGTCCCGAACACTGAAGCTTTCTTT. Protein product: CASRSPGVPNTEAFF.

This rearrangement joins TRBV5-5 to TRBJ1-2, with 8 bases identical to TRBD1. The CDR3 has 15 residues. The V segment lost 0 bases and the J segment 2 bases; nucleotides outside the gene matches: 3. From germline, CDR1 is SGHKS and CDR2 YYEKEE (reference sequence). CDR3 residues: CASSLAGGGNYGYTF. Written as DNA, the CDR3 is TGTGCCAGCAGCTTGGCAGGGGGCGGGAACTATGGCTACACCTTC.

The CDR3 sequence is CAWSPGGGHQPQHF. The CDR3 DNA follows: TGTGCCTGGAGCCCAGGGGGGGGTCATCAGCCCCAGCATTTT. This sequence joins TRBV30 and TRBJ1-5, with 7 positions matching TRBD1. The CDR3 is 14 residues long. Trimming removed 3 bases from V and 5 bases from J; junction bases left unmatched: 7. Germline assignment: CDR1 GTSNPN and CDR2 SVGIG (reference sequence).

This chain joins TRBV27 and TRBJ2-1, with 7 positions matching TRBD2. Trimming at V came to 6 bases and at J to 2 bases, leaving 4 bases not matched to a gene. Germline CDR1 MNHEY, CDR2 SMNVEV (reference sequence). The CDR3 loop spans 14 amino acids. Written as DNA, the CDR3 is TGTGCCAGCAGAAGGGAGGGTGCCTACAATGAGCAGTTCTTC. Protein: CASRREGAYNEQFF.

This chain's CDR3 is CASTIRPGGRGTLYYNEQFF. CDR3 nucleotide sequence: TGTGCCAGCACAATTCGACCCGGGGGTAGGGGAACTCTCTACTACAATGAGCAGTTCTTC. The chain recombines TRBV28 with TRBJ2-1; possible D gene TRBD2, 6 bases. Germline V gives CDR1 MDHEN, CDR2 SYDVKM. This CDR3 has 20 residues. Deletions cut 7 bases from V and 3 bases from J, with 31 bases between.

A single count supports this clone. This rearrangement joins TRBV5-1 to TRBJ2-5; D perhaps matches TRBD2 (5 bases). Germline V gene sequence: CDR1 SGHRS, CDR2 YFSETQ. V shed 4 bases and J shed 0 bases, with 10 bases lying between them. The CDR3 is 14 amino acids. The CDR3: CASSSGRNQETQYF. The CDR3 DNA reads TGCGCCAGCAGCAGCGGACGGAACCAAGAGACCCAGTACTTC.

V and J are TRBV27 and TRBJ1-2, with D perhaps matching TRBD1 (5 bases). Germline V gene lookup returns CDR1 MNHEY and CDR2 SMNVEV (reference sequence). The CDR3 length is 13 residues. The V and J ends lost 3 bases and 7 bases respectively, with 12 bases between them. CDR3 coding DNA: TGTGCCAGCAGTTTGGAGGGGCGGAGTGGCTACACCTTC. It is translated as CASSLEGRSGYTF.

V is TRBV7-2 and J is TRBJ2-7; TRBD2 matches 9 bases. V gave up 5 bases and J gave up 4 bases; unmatched junction bases: 9. The germline gives CDR1 SGHTA, CDR2 FQGNSA. The CDR3 sequence is 15 residues long. The chain's CDR3 is CASSTSGLAWYEQYF. The CDR3 bases are TGTGCCAGCAGCACCTCGGGACTAGCCTGGTACGAGCAGTACTTC.

This clone has only a few counts. The V and J genes are TRBV6-1 and TRBJ2-7, with D tentatively TRBD2 (5 bases). Germline CDR1 MNHNS, CDR2 SASEGT. The CDR3 has 14 residues. The ends were cut back, 7 bases at V and 2 bases at J, with 15 bases in the middle. The CDR3 here is CASTSARGTYEQYF. DNA of the CDR3: TGTGCCAGCACCTCTGCCCGGGGTACCTACGAGCAGTACTTC.

The rearrangement joins TRBV11-2 to TRBJ2-3; perhaps TRBD2 as D (6 bases). CDR3 size: 18 residues. CDR1 and CDR2 (germline): SGHAT, FQNNGV. V was pared by 2 bases and J by 4 bases, with 22 bases between. Here the CDR3 reads CASSLLGPKRLDSDTQYF. Here the CDR3 DNA reads TGTGCCAGCAGCTTACTAGGTCCGAAGAGACTAGACTCAGATACGCAGTATTTT.

The chain uses TRBV7-2 and TRBJ1-3; possible D gene TRBD1, 5 bases. This CDR3 is 17 amino acids long. CDR1 and CDR2 (germline): SGHTA, FQGNSA. V was clipped by 0 bases and J by 2 bases, with 14 bases between them. Here the CDR3 reads CASSLARLSGAGNTIYF. As DNA, the CDR3 is TGTGCCAGCAGCTTAGCGCGTTTGTCGGGGGCTGGAAACACCATATATTTT.

The V gene is TRBV29-1, the J gene TRBJ1-1, with TRBD1 identical over 7 bases. The germline gives CDR1 SQVTM, CDR2 ANQGSEA. V lost 7 bases and J lost 2; bases outside the gene matches: 10. This CDR3 contains 14 residues. Written as DNA, the CDR3 is TGCAGCGGAACTGACAGGGTGGGAAACACTGAAGCTTTCTTT. It codes for CSGTDRVGNTEAFF.

The genes are TRBV29-1 and TRBJ2-7, with D possibly matching TRBD2 (5 bases). The CDR3 runs 13 residues. Germline-derived CDR1 and CDR2 are SQVTM and ANQGSEA. V was pared by 8 bases and J by 1 base, with 15 bases between. The CDR3 loop reads CSTQGPGSYEQYF. The CDR3 DNA reads TGCAGCACCCAAGGGCCGGGGTCCTACGAGCAGTACTTC.

This chain connects TRBV25-1 to TRBJ1-1; TRBD1 matches at 8 bases. Unmatched junction bases numbered 5, after V lost 4 bases and J lost 7 bases. The germline V gene encodes CDR1 MGHDK and CDR2 SYGVNS. This CDR3 has 13 residues. The chain's CDR3 is CASSGDGQGEAFF. The CDR3 region has the DNA TGTGCCAGCAGTGGCGACGGACAGGGTGAAGCTTTCTTT.

The chain recombines TRBV11-2 with TRBJ2-7; 9 nucleotides match TRBD1. Looked up from germline, CDR1 is SGHAT and CDR2 is FQNNGV. This CDR3 is 15 amino acids long. V was pared by 1 base and J by 4 bases, with 5 bases of the junction left unmatched. CDR3 loop: CASSLGGTGRYEQYF. In nucleotides, the CDR3 is TGTGCCAGCAGCTTAGGTGGGACAGGGCGGTACGAGCAGTACTTC.

This chain joins TRBV7-9 and TRBJ1-2; a possible D gene is TRBD1 (5 bases). The germline V and J ends were trimmed by 0 bases and 4 bases, with 15 bases remaining between them. The CDR3 sequence is 16 residues long. CDR1 is SEHNR, CDR2 FQNEAQ, per germline (reference sequence). The DNA of the CDR3 is TGTGCCAGCAGCTTAGCCCAGGGTTCTAGTCTCTATGGCTACACCTTC. It translates to CASSLAQGSSLYGYTF.

The chain has TRBV5-5 and TRBJ1-1; 9 nucleotides align to TRBD1. Germline V CDR1 and CDR2: SGHKS, YYEKEE (reference sequence). This CDR3 contains 14 residues. J lost 5 bases, V lost 1 base, and 3 bases had no gene match. The CDR3 region has the DNA TGTGCCAGCAGCTTGCTGACAGGGGGAACTGAAGCTTTCTTT. Encoded protein: CASSLLTGGTEAFF.

This clone was recorded only once. This chain connects TRBV27 to TRBJ2-1, with 12 bases aligning to TRBD1. The CDR3 spans 15 residues. V shed 4 bases, J shed 8 bases, and the junction held 6 bases outside the gene matches. Germline lookup yields CDR1 MNHEY and CDR2 SMNVEV (reference sequence). The CDR3, as DNA: TGTGCCAGCAGTTCCGCCGGGACAGGGGGCCATGAGCAGTTCTTC. It specifies CASSSAGTGGHEQFF.

The chain has TRBV6-5 and TRBJ2-7; 7 bases are a match to TRBD2. Germline CDR1 is MNHEY and CDR2 is SVGAGI. V was clipped by 6 bases and J by 9 bases; unmatched bases: 11. This CDR3 region has 13 residues. CDR3 bases: TGTGCCAGCAGCTGCGGGAGCGGACTTGGGCAGTACTTC. Amino acids: CASSCGSGLGQYF.

This chain joins TRBV28 and TRBJ1-2; TRBD1 matches 7 bases. This CDR3 has 13 residues. Germline V gene data show CDR1 as MDHEN and CDR2 as SYDVKM. The V segment lost 6 bases and the J segment 4 bases; nucleotides outside the gene matches: 5. The CDR3 protein is CASSSKGAYGYTF. CDR3 bases: TGTGCCAGCAGCTCGAAGGGGGCCTATGGCTACACCTTC.

V gene TRBV28 combines with J gene TRBJ2-3; the match to TRBD1 covers 11 bases. The CDR3 has 16 residues. With 6 bases clipped from V and 3 bases from J, the junction kept 8 bases outside the gene matches. Germline V gene lookup returns CDR1 MDHEN and CDR2 SYDVKM. The CDR3 is CASSPAGTGGTDTQYF. The CDR3 DNA is TGTGCCAGCAGCCCTGCCGGGACAGGGGGGACAGATACGCAGTATTTT. Supplemented by reference TRBV28 and TRBJ2-3, the full variable domain reads DVKVTQSSRYLVKRTGEKVFLECVQDMDHENMFWYRQDPGLGLRLIYFSYDVKMKEKGDIPEGYSVSREKKERFSLILESASTNQTSMYLCASSPAGTGGTDTQYFGPGTRLTVL.

The chain joins TRBV5-1 to TRBJ2-6; the D gene is possibly TRBD2 (5 bases). The CDR3 is 15 residues long. Between the trimmed V and J ends, which lost 5 bases and 0 bases, there was a span of 9 bases. Per germline, CDR1 SGHRS and CDR2 YFSETQ. Here the CDR3 DNA reads TGCGCCAGCAGGAACGAGGGCTCTGGGGCCAACGTCCTGACTTTC. Its translation: CASRNEGSGANVLTF. Complete variable domain (other parts from reference TRBV5-1 and TRBJ2-6): KAGVTQTPRYLIKTRGQQVTLSCSPISGHRSVSWYQQTPGQGLQFLFEYFSETQRNKGNFPGRFSGRQFSNSRSEMNVSTLELGDSALYLCASRNEGSGANVLTFGAGSRLTVL.

The rearrangement uses TRBV2 and TRBJ1-4; 9 bases align to TRBD1. Germline CDR1 SNHLY, CDR2 FYNNEI. The CDR3 is 13 residues long. J gave up 7 bases and V 10 bases, and 7 bases lay outside the gene matches. The CDR3 sequence is CATKRDRAEKLFF. As DNA, the CDR3 is TGTGCCACCAAACGGGACAGGGCTGAAAAACTGTTTTTT. The full variable domain, its missing parts supplied by reference TRBV2 and TRBJ1-4, is EPEVTQTPSHQVTQMGQEVILRCVPISNHLYFYWYRQILGQKVEFLVSFYNNEISEKSEIFDDQFSVERPDGSNFTLKIRSTKLEDSAMYFCATKRDRAEKLFFGSGTQLSVL.